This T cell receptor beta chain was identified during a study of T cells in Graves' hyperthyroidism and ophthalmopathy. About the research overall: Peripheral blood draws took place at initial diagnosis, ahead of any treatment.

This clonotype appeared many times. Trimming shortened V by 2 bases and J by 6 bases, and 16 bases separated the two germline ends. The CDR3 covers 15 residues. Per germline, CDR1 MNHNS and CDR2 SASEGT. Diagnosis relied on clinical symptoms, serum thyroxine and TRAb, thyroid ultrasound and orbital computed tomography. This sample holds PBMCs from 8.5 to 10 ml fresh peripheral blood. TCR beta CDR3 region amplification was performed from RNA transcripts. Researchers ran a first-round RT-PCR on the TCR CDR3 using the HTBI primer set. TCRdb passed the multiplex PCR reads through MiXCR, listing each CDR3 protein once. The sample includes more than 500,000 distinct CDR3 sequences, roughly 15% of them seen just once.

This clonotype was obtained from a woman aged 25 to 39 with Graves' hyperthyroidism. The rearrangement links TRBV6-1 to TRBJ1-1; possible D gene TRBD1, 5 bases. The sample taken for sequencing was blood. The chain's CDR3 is CASSEPAGSWAEAFF. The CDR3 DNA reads TGTGCCAGCAGTGAACCGGCAGGGAGTTGGGCTGAAGCTTTCTTT.